These 10 T cell receptor beta chains were sequenced from one sample in a study of CD8 T cells in ankylosing spondylitis. MiXCR, applied by TCRdb to the 5' RACE reads, yields one record per CDR3 protein. The profile shows about 120,000 distinct CDR3 sequences, roughly 13% of them singletons. The source material was blood, either unsorted or a sorted T cell fraction (not recorded which). The receptors here all came from a female donor with ankylosing spondylitis or in good health (not recorded which).

This clonotype was seen many times. The J gene is TRBJ2-1, the V gene TRBV15, with 7 bases fitting TRBD2. Germline V gene lookup returns CDR1 LNHNV and CDR2 YYDKDF (reference sequence). The ends lost 5 bases at V and 4 bases at J; junction bases unmatched: 5. This CDR3 has 14 amino acids. The CDR3 nucleotides read TGTGCCACCAGCTCTCGGGGGGAGTACAATGAGCAGTTCTTC. Translating gives CATSSRGEYNEQFF.

This clonotype appeared many times. The chain carries TRBV12-3 or TRBV12-4 and TRBJ2-3; TRBD2 is a possible D gene (5 bases). Trimming removed 3 bases at V and 2 bases at J, with 9 bases between. The CDR3 contains 14 residues. The CDR3 region is CASSFQRITDTQYF. In DNA form, the CDR3 reads TGTGCCAGCAGTTTCCAGCGGATCACAGATACGCAGTATTTT.

This clonotype was observed a handful of times. The rearrangement uses TRBV5-5 and TRBJ2-7; a possible D gene is TRBD1 (5 bases). Germline V gene sequence: CDR1 SGHKS, CDR2 YYEKEE (reference sequence). V was cut by 1 base and J by 1 base, with 9 bases left in between. This CDR3 comprises 14 residues. The CDR3 here is CASSLIDSSYEQYF. Here the CDR3 DNA reads TGTGCCAGCAGCTTGATAGACAGTTCCTACGAGCAGTACTTC.

V and J are TRBV7-2 and TRBJ2-3; 11 bases map to TRBD2. The germline CDR1 and CDR2 sequences are SGHTA and FQGNSA. This CDR3 is 17 amino acids long. The V gene end was trimmed by 5 bases and the J gene end by 1 base; junction bases not matched to a gene: 8. CDR3 residues: CASSQGTSGRGTDTQYF. As DNA, the CDR3 is TGTGCCAGCAGCCAAGGGACTAGCGGAAGGGGCACAGATACGCAGTATTTT.

On this clonotype itself: This may be a read error, as it is one base from a much larger clone. The CDR3 region has the DNA TGTGCCACCAGTCCAGGACAGGGAATGAGTGAGCAGTTCTTC. Amino acid sequence: CATSPGQGMSEQFF. V is TRBV6-5 and J is TRBJ2-1, with 8 bases aligning to TRBD1. The germline V gene encodes CDR1 MNHEY and CDR2 SVGAGI. The CDR3 has 14 amino acids.

This clonotype was seen at least ten times. The chain is built from TRBV9 and TRBJ2-1; TRBD1 aligns across 9 bases. The germline V gene has CDR1 SGDLS and CDR2 YYNGEE. The CDR3 covers 16 residues. Trimming cost V 4 bases and J 12 bases; bases outside gene matches: 17. In nucleotides, the CDR3 is TGTGCCAGCAGCAGCATGCCGGGACAGGGTAGAACAGGGCAGTTCTTC. Protein product: CASSSMPGQGRTGQFF.

This clonotype was found many times. This chain links TRBV10-3 with TRBJ2-3, with D tentatively TRBD2 (5 bases). V was trimmed by 9 bases and J by 3 bases, leaving 13 bases between them. The CDR3 loop spans 13 amino acids. Germline CDR1 and CDR2: ENHRY and SYGVKD. CDR3 protein: CAIVLLATDTQYF. In DNA form, the CDR3 reads TGTGCCATTGTCCTTCTAGCAACAGATACGCAGTATTTT.

This clonotype was seen many times. The chain combines TRBV2 with TRBJ2-7; D ambiguous. The CDR3 is made up of 15 amino acids. The germline gives CDR1 SNHLY, CDR2 FYNNEI. Trimming took 3 bases from V and 2 from J, leaving 14 bases between them. The CDR3 coding sequence is TGTGCCAGCAGTGAGGAACAGTCAACCGCCTACGAGCAGTACTTC. Translating gives CASSEEQSTAYEQYF.

V and J are TRBV20-1 and TRBJ1-1, with D maybe TRBD1 (5 bases). The CDR3 sequence is 14 residues long. The V end lost 6 bases, the J end lost 0 bases, and 14 bases lay between the germline ends. The germline CDR1 and CDR2 sequences are DFQATT and SNEGSKA (reference sequence). The CDR3 DNA reads TGCAGTGCCCAGGCAGGGAGTTTGAACACTGAAGCTTTCTTT. It encodes CSAQAGSLNTEAFF.

This clonotype was recorded at least ten times. The J gene is TRBJ1-2, the V gene TRBV12-3 or TRBV12-4, with D tentatively TRBD1 (5 bases). Deletions cut 1 base from V and 2 bases from J, with 11 bases between. The CDR3 runs to 15 residues. CDR3 in DNA: TGTGCCAGCAGTTTAGGAGAGCAGGGCAACTATGGCTACACCTTC. Residues: CASSLGEQGNYGYTF.